A selection of T cell receptor beta chains follows, all from one sample in a study of T cells after yellow fever vaccination. TCRdb reprocessed the 5' RACE reads with MiXCR, giving one entry per CDR3 protein. The profile shows roughly 170,000 distinct CDR3 sequences, 5.5% to 7.5% of them singletons. Sequenced here: CD4+ T cells sorted from PBMCs, sampled on the day of the first yellow fever vaccination. The origin of the receptors is a man aged 18-30 years who received the YFV17D yellow fever vaccine. Both conserved end residues are part of each CDR3. A D gene is named only where the DNA matches it firmly. The size field is filled for only some rows; it gives once, few, many or a size class.

D: -
V: TRBV20-1
size: many
J: TRBJ2-3
DNA: TGCAGTGCTAGGGCTCTCGGAAAAGGGGGCACAGATACGCAGTATTTT
CDR3: CSARALGKGGTDTQYF

D: -
V: TRBV20-1
size: many
J: TRBJ2-7
DNA: TGCAGTGCTAGACTAAAGGGACGGAACTACGAGCAGTACTTC
CDR3: CSARLKGRNYEQYF

D: -
V: TRBV18
size: once
J: TRBJ1-1
DNA: TGTGCCAGCTCACCCCAGCGGGGCGTGGACACTGAAGCTTTCTTT
CDR3: CASSPQRGVDTEAFF

D: -
V: TRBV7-2
size: many
J: TRBJ1-5
DNA: TGTGCCAGCGGAGCAGGGTCGAATCAGCCCCAGCATTTT
CDR3: CASGAGSNQPQHF

D: -
V: TRBV6-2/TRBV6-3
size: many
J: TRBJ1-5
DNA: TGTGCCAGCACCCGGCGGGGCAATCAGCCCCAGCATTTT
CDR3: CASTRRGNQPQHF

D: TRBD1
V: TRBV5-1
size: few
J: TRBJ1-4
DNA: TGCGCCAGCAGTCCCCAGGGGGCGGGGACTAGTGAAAAACTGTTTTTT
CDR3: CASSPQGAGTSEKLFF

D: -
V: TRBV15
size: many
J: TRBJ2-2
DNA: TGTGCCACCAGCGGAGACCGGAGCGCCGGGGAGCTGTTTTTT
CDR3: CATSGDRSAGELFF

D: TRBD2
V: TRBV3-1
size: many
J: TRBJ2-5
DNA: TGTGCCAGCAGCCTCGGACTAGCGGGGGAACAAGAGACCCAGTACTTC
CDR3: CASSLGLAGEQETQYF

D: -
V: TRBV7-2
size: few
J: TRBJ2-1
DNA: TGTGCCAGCAGCTCTCCTGGCAATGAGCAGTTCTTC
CDR3: CASSSPGNEQFF

D: -
V: TRBV12-3/TRBV12-4
size: many
J: TRBJ1-3
DNA: TGTGCCAGCAGCCCGGTGGGCAGGAAGGCTGGAAACACCATATATTTT
CDR3: CASSPVGRKAGNTIYF

D: -
V: TRBV12-3/TRBV12-4
size: many
J: TRBJ1-2
DNA: TGTGCCAGCAGTTCTAAGGGTGATGGCTACACCTTC
CDR3: CASSSKGDGYTF

D: -
V: TRBV18
size: few
J: TRBJ2-2
DNA: TGTGCCAGCTCACCATCGCGTGCGACCGGGGAGCTGTTTTTT
CDR3: CASSPSRATGELFF

D: -
V: TRBV7-9
size: many
J: TRBJ2-5
DNA: TGTGCCAGCAGCTTATCGCCCAGGGGTGAGACCCAGTACTTC
CDR3: CASSLSPRGETQYF

D: -
V: TRBV6-2/TRBV6-3
size: many
J: TRBJ2-7
DNA: TGTGCCAGCAGTTACTCCGGGTCGAGGGGAAGATTCTTC
CDR3: CASSYSGSRGRFF

D: TRBD2
V: TRBV11-3
size: -
J: TRBJ2-3
DNA: TGTGCCAGCAGCTATGCCGTCCTAGCGGGGGGGGAAGATACGCAGTATTTT
CDR3: CASSYAVLAGGEDTQYF

D: TRBD1
V: TRBV20-1
size: -
J: TRBJ2-6
DNA: TGCAGTGCCCGACATAGGACAGGGGGCGCTGGGGCCAACGTCCTGACTTTC
CDR3: CSARHRTGGAGANVLTF

D: -
V: TRBV6-2/TRBV6-3
size: few
J: TRBJ2-2
DNA: TGTGCCAGCAGTTTCCCGGACTTTACCGGGGAGCTGTTTTTT
CDR3: CASSFPDFTGELFF

D: -
V: TRBV9
size: -
J: TRBJ1-2
DNA: TGTGCCAGCAGCGTAGGGGCAGAGATCAACTATGGCTACACCTTC
CDR3: CASSVGAEINYGYTF

D: TRBD2
V: TRBV3-1
size: -
J: TRBJ2-5
DNA: TGTGCCAGCAGCCAAAAGGGGAGGGCCGGTCGGGAGACCCAGTACTTC
CDR3: CASSQKGRAGRETQYF

D: -
V: TRBV29-1
size: many
J: TRBJ2-1
DNA: TGCAGCCTAAGGGTTGATGGATACAATGAGCAGTTCTTC
CDR3: CSLRVDGYNEQFF

D: -
V: TRBV10-1
size: few
J: TRBJ2-2
DNA: TGCGCCAGCAGTGGACAGGCCCAGGGGGAGCTGTTTTTT
CDR3: CASSGQAQGELFF

D: -
V: TRBV7-2
size: -
J: TRBJ2-1
DNA: TGTGCCAGCAGCTTAGGGGGGATGGGCAGCAATGAGCAGTTCTTC
CDR3: CASSLGGMGSNEQFF

D: -
V: TRBV9
size: many
J: TRBJ2-3
DNA: TGTGCCAGCAGCGTAGGAGGGGGAGGCACAGATACGCAGTATTTT
CDR3: CASSVGGGGTDTQYF

D: TRBD2
V: TRBV10-3
size: few
J: TRBJ2-5
DNA: TGTGCCATCAGACCTAGCGGGGGACCGCAAGAGACCCAGTACTTC
CDR3: CAIRPSGGPQETQYF

D: TRBD1
V: TRBV28
size: few
J: TRBJ2-5
DNA: TGTGCCAGCAGTTTATTGTTGGCCGGGACAGGGGGCCGGGGGGAGACCCAGTACTTC
CDR3: CASSLLLAGTGGRGETQYF

D: TRBD2
V: TRBV7-2
size: many
J: TRBJ2-5
DNA: TGTGCCAGCAGCCTACGGGGGGGCGGGGAGACCCAGTACTTC
CDR3: CASSLRGGGETQYF

D: -
V: TRBV3-1
size: -
J: TRBJ1-4
DNA: TGTGCCAGCAGCCATGCAGGGGATGGGACTGAAAAACTGTTTTTT
CDR3: CASSHAGDGTEKLFF

D: -
V: TRBV5-1
size: many
J: TRBJ2-3
DNA: TGCGCCAGCAGCTTGGGGTGGTATTTGGATACGCAGTATTTT
CDR3: CASSLGWYLDTQYF

D: -
V: TRBV5-1
size: few
J: TRBJ2-3
DNA: TGCGCCAGCAGCTTTCTAAACCCCACAGATACGCAGTATTTT
CDR3: CASSFLNPTDTQYF

D: TRBD2
V: TRBV4-2
size: many
J: TRBJ2-5
DNA: TGTGCCAGCAGCCAGGGACTAGCGGGGAAGGAGACCCAGTACTTC
CDR3: CASSQGLAGKETQYF

D: -
V: TRBV3-1
size: many
J: TRBJ1-2
DNA: TGTGCCAGCAGCCAAGAAACAGGGCACACCTTC
CDR3: CASSQETGHTF

D: -
V: TRBV19
size: -
J: TRBJ1-5
DNA: TGTGCCAGTAGCCTACCTCAGGGTCAGCAGCCCCAGCATTTT
CDR3: CASSLPQGQQPQHF

D: TRBD1
V: TRBV5-1
size: many
J: TRBJ2-5
DNA: TGCGCCAGCAGTTATGCTCCGGGACAGGGGGCGAATGCGGAGACCCAGTACTTC
CDR3: CASSYAPGQGANAETQYF

D: TRBD2
V: TRBV20-1
size: -
J: TRBJ2-1
DNA: TGCAGTGCTAGACAACCGGGACTAGCTCTCAATGAGCAGTTCTTC
CDR3: CSARQPGLALNEQFF

D: -
V: TRBV28
size: many
J: TRBJ2-1
DNA: TGTGCCAGCAGCCACGAGGGGACGAGGACTCCCTACAATGAGCAGTTCTTC
CDR3: CASSHEGTRTPYNEQFF

D: -
V: TRBV5-1
size: many
J: TRBJ2-3
DNA: TGCGCCAGCAGCTTGACGTGGACTCAAACAGATACGCAGTATTTT
CDR3: CASSLTWTQTDTQYF

D: -
V: TRBV5-1
size: few
J: TRBJ1-4
DNA: TGCGCCAGCAGCTTGAGTACAGCAACTAATGAAAAACTGTTTTTT
CDR3: CASSLSTATNEKLFF

D: -
V: TRBV12-3/TRBV12-4
size: -
J: TRBJ2-7
DNA: TGTGCCAGCAGGCTCAGGGGCGAGCAGTACTTC
CDR3: CASRLRGEQYF

D: -
V: TRBV12-3/TRBV12-4
size: -
J: TRBJ1-2
DNA: TGTGCCAGCGGATGGGGAAGGGCAGTCTATGGCTACACCTTC
CDR3: CASGWGRAVYGYTF

D: -
V: TRBV29-1
size: many
J: TRBJ1-4
DNA: TGCAGCGTTGAAGTAAGGGCTGTTAATGAAAAACTGTTTTTT
CDR3: CSVEVRAVNEKLFF

D: -
V: TRBV28
size: -
J: TRBJ1-5
DNA: TGTGCCAGCAGTTTATCAGGGATCTATCAGCCCCAGCATTTT
CDR3: CASSLSGIYQPQHF

D: TRBD2
V: TRBV19
size: few
J: TRBJ2-2
DNA: TGTGCCAGTAGTATCCGCCGGAGGGGACTAAACACCGGGGAGCTGTTTTTT
CDR3: CASSIRRRGLNTGELFF

D: TRBD2
V: TRBV6-1
size: -
J: TRBJ2-1
DNA: TGTGCCAGCACCTCGACTAGCGGGGGGCGGAATGAGCAGTTCTTC
CDR3: CASTSTSGGRNEQFF

D: -
V: TRBV12-3/TRBV12-4
size: -
J: TRBJ2-2
DNA: TGTGCCAGCAGTTTAAGGGGTGGTGTCGCCGGGGAGCTGTTTTTT
CDR3: CASSLRGGVAGELFF

D: TRBD2
V: TRBV6-5
size: many
J: TRBJ2-4
DNA: TGTGCCAGCAGTTACAGCGGGGACTCACTAGCCAAAAACATTCAGTACTTC
CDR3: CASSYSGDSLAKNIQYF

D: -
V: TRBV27
size: many
J: TRBJ2-5
DNA: TGTGCCAGCAGTTCAGGCCTGGAATTGGCCCAGTACTTC
CDR3: CASSSGLELAQYF

D: -
V: TRBV20-1
size: -
J: TRBJ2-7
DNA: TGCAGTGCTAGTAACTATAAGCAGAACGAGCAGTACTTC
CDR3: CSASNYKQNEQYF

D: TRBD2
V: TRBV15
size: many
J: TRBJ2-1
DNA: TGTGCCACCAGCAGAGATCTCGGGACTAGGGGGGGTGAGCAGTTCTTC
CDR3: CATSRDLGTRGGEQFF

D: -
V: TRBV5-1
size: many
J: TRBJ1-6
DNA: TGCGCCAGCAGCTTGTATTCCGGTCTGAATTCACCCCTCCACTTT
CDR3: CASSLYSGLNSPLHF

D: -
V: TRBV5-6
size: many
J: TRBJ2-7
DNA: TGTGCCAGCAGCTTAGGTCTGAGGGGGTTCTCCTACGAGCAGTACTTC
CDR3: CASSLGLRGFSYEQYF

D: TRBD1
V: TRBV6-1
size: many
J: TRBJ1-1
DNA: TGTGCCAGCAGTAAGACAGGGGCCGCCAAAGACACTGAAGCTTTCTTT
CDR3: CASSKTGAAKDTEAFF

D: TRBD1
V: TRBV5-1
size: many
J: TRBJ2-5
DNA: TGCGCCAGCAGCTTGACGCCAGGGGGCAGAGAGACCCAGTACTTC
CDR3: CASSLTPGGRETQYF

D: -
V: TRBV4-1
size: -
J: TRBJ1-5
DNA: TGCGCCAGCAGCCGCCTCCCGCCGGACTATAGCAATCAGCCCCAGCATTTT
CDR3: CASSRLPPDYSNQPQHF

D: -
V: TRBV6-2/TRBV6-3
size: -
J: TRBJ1-2
DNA: TGTGCCAGCAGTTACTCGATCGGGGACCATGGCTACACCTTC
CDR3: CASSYSIGDHGYTF